The sequence of this TCR beta chain was determined in a study of blood T cells in healthy people across ages. Study observations and caveats: It was the long-lived donors that had more naive CD4+ cells and higher diversity than aged donors.

Notes on this clonotype: Its cognate antigen is unknown.

Then a second PCR, running about 6 to 11 cycles, was carried out with a sample-barcoded 5' primer and a J-beta primer mix. TCRdb reprocessed the 5' RACE reads via MiXCR and lists one record per CDR3 protein. The sample yields hundreds of thousands of distinct CDR3 sequences, 58% seen once. Isolation per sample recovered at least 6 million PBMCs. The receptor comes from a man aged 30-40 years in good health. The sequenced material came from blood.

The CDR3 protein is CASKRGGTDTDTQYF. CDR3 coding DNA: TGCGCCAGCAAGCGCGGGGGGACGGACACAGATACGCAGTATTTT. V usage is TRBV5-1 and J usage is TRBJ2-3; 8 bases match TRBD2. This CDR3 region has 15 residues. Germline CDR1 SGHRS, CDR2 YFSETQ. The J segment lost 2 bases and the V segment lost 6 bases, leaving 8 bases of the junction unmatched.